This T cell receptor (beta chain) was profiled in a study of CD8 T cells in Susac syndrome. A quantity of about 0.5 to 1 ug RNA underwent reverse transcription using random hexamers. TCRdb analysed the immunoSEQ multiplex PCR reads with MiXCR anew, one entry per CDR3 protein. The sample carries under 550,000 distinct CDR3 sequences, approximately 85% recorded once. Each multiple sclerosis control was a treatment-naive patient with relapsing-remitting disease that was either stable or active. The ends were cut back, 3 bases at V and 0 bases at J, with 6 bases in the middle. The CDR3 consists of 13 residues. Per the germline V gene, CDR1 is LNHDA and CDR2 is SQIVND (reference sequence).

The origin of this receptor is a human donor with multiple sclerosis. The chain employs TRBV19 and TRBJ2-7, with D hard to call. The sample comprised CD8+ T cells from PBMCs. CDR3 bases: TGTGCCAGTAGTATGGGTATCTCCTACGAGCAGTACTTC. This gives the protein CASSMGISYEQYF.